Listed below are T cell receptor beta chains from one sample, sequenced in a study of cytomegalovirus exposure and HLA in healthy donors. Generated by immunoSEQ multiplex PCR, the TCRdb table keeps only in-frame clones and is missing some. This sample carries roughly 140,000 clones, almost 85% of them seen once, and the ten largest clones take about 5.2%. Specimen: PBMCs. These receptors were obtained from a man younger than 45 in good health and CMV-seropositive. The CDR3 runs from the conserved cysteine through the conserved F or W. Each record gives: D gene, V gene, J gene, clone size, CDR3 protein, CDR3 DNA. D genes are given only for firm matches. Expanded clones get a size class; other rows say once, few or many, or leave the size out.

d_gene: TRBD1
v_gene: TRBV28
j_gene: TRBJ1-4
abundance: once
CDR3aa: CASSFIGQGGEKLFF
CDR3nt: TGTGCCAGCAGTTTTATCGGACAGGGCGGTGAAAAACTGTTTTTT

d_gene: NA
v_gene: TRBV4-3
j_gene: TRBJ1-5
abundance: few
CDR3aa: CASSPITGAYSNQPQHF
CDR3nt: TGCGCCAGCAGCCCGATTACAGGAGCTTATAGCAATCAGCCCCAGCATTTT

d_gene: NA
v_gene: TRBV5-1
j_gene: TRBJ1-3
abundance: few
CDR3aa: CASSSTGGVGGNTIYF
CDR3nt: TGCGCCAGCAGCTCCACAGGAGGGGTCGGTGGAAACACCATATATTTT

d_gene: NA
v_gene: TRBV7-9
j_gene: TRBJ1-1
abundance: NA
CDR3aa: CASSLVSENTEAFF
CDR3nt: TGTGCCAGCAGCTTAGTATCAGAGAACACTGAAGCTTTCTTT

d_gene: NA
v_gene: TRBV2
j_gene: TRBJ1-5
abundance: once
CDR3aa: CASSSQGINQPQHF
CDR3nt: TGTGCCAGCAGTTCTCAGGGGATCAATCAGCCCCAGCATTTT

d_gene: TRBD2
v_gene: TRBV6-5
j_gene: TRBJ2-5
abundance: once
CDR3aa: CASRERGASVETQYF
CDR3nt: TGTGCCAGCAGGGAGCGGGGGGCCTCGGTAGAGACCCAGTACTTC

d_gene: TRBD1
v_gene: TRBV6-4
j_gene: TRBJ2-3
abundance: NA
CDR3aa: CASSDSTGGADTQYF
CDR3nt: TGTGCCAGCAGTGACTCGACAGGGGGCGCAGATACGCAGTATTTT

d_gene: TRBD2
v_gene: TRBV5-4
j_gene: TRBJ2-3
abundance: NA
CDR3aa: CASSLGLAGGEDTQYF
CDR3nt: TGTGCCAGCAGCTTGGGACTAGCGGGAGGCGAAGATACGCAGTATTTT

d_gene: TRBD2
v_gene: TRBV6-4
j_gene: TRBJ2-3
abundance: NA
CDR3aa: CASSASAGFTDTQYF
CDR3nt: TGTGCCAGCAGTGCTTCAGCGGGGTTCACAGATACGCAGTATTTT

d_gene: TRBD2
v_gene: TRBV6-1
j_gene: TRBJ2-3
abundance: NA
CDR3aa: CASSSAGGPTDTQYF
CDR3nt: TGTGCCAGCAGTTCAGCGGGAGGGCCTACAGATACGCAGTATTTT

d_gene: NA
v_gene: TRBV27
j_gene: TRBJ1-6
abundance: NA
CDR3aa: CASSLNLGNSPLHF
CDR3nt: TGTGCCAGCAGTTTAAATCTCGGGAATTCACCCCTCCACTTT

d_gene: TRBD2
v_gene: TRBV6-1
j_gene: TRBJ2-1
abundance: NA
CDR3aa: CASSERASGSNEQFF
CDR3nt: TGTGCCAGCAGTGAAAGGGCTAGCGGGAGCAATGAGCAGTTCTTC

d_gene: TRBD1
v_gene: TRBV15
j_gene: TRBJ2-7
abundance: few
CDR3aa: CATSRAGSGTGDYEQYF
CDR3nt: TGTGCCACCAGCAGAGCCGGGTCAGGGACAGGGGACTACGAGCAGTACTTC

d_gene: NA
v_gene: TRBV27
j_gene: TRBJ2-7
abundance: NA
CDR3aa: CASSLRTARREQYF
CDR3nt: TGTGCCAGCAGTTTAAGGACAGCCCGGAGGGAGCAGTACTTC

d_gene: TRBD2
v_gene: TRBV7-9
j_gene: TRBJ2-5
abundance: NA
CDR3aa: CASSLGFASGIDYQETQYF
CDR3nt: TGTGCCAGCAGCTTAGGCTTCGCTAGCGGGATAGACTACCAAGAGACCCAGTACTTC

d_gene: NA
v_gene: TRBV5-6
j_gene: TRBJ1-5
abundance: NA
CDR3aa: CASSFGGSRGNQPQHF
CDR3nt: TGTGCCAGCAGCTTTGGGGGGTCGCGCGGCAATCAGCCCCAGCATTTT

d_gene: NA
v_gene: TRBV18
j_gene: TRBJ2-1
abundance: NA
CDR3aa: CASSPQGLPGNEQFF
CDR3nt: TGTGCCAGCTCACCCCAGGGACTCCCCGGGAATGAGCAGTTCTTC

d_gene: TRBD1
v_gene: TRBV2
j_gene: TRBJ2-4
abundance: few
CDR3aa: CASSEKGTGLVWAKNIQYF
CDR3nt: TGTGCCAGCAGTGAAAAGGGGACAGGGTTGGTTTGGGCCAAAAACATTCAGTACTTC

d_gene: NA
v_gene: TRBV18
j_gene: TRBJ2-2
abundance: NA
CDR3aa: CASSPLTQTNTGELFF
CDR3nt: TGTGCCAGCTCACCACTGACACAGACAAACACCGGGGAGCTGTTTTTT

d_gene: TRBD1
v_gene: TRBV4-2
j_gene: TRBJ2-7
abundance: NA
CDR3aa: CASGQVGTGPYEQYF
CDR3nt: TGTGCCAGCGGCCAAGTTGGGACAGGACCCTACGAGCAGTACTTC

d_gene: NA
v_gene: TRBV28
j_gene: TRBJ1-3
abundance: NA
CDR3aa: CASSFFPGSDSGNTIYF
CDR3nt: TGTGCCAGCAGTTTTTTTCCAGGGTCCGACTCTGGAAACACCATATATTTT

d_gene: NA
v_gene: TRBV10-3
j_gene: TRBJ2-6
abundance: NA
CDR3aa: CAISVFSSSGANGLTF
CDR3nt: TGTGCCATCAGTGTTTTTAGTAGCTCTGGGGCCAACGGCCTGACTTTC

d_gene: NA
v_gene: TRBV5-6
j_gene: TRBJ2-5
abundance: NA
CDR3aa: CASSSWIVRVTQYF
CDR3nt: TGTGCCAGCAGCTCTTGGATAGTCAGGGTGACCCAGTACTTC

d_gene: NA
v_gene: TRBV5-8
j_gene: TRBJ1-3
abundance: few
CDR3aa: CASSLEFSGNTIYF
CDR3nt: TGTGCCAGCAGCTTAGAGTTCTCTGGAAACACCATATATTTT

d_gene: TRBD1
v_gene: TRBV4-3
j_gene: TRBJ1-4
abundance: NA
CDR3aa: CASSPWTGVQLFF
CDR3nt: TGCGCCAGCAGCCCTTGGACAGGAGTCCAACTGTTTTTT

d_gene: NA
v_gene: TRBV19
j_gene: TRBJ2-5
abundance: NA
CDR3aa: CASSIDLSGYQETQYF
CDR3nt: TGTGCCAGTAGTATAGATCTATCGGGTTATCAAGAGACCCAGTACTTC

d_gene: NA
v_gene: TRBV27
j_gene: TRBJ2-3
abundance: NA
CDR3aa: CASSLVVTDTQYF
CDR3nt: TGTGCCAGCAGTTTAGTCGTCACAGATACACAGTATTTT

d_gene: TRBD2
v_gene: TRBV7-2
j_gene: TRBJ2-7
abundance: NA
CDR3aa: CASSLGGRAQYEQYF
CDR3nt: TGTGCCAGCAGCTTAGGCGGGAGGGCCCAGTACGAGCAGTACTTC

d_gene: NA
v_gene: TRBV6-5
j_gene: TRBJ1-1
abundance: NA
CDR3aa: CASSSPGPDTEAFF
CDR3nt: TGTGCCAGCAGTTCCCCAGGGCCAGACACTGAAGCTTTCTTT

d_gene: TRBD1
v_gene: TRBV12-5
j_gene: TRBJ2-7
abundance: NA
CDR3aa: CASGLGTGPEQYF
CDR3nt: TGTGCTAGTGGTCTCGGGACAGGACCCGAGCAGTACTTC

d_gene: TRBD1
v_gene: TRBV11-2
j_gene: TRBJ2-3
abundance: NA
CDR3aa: CASSFGTGADTQYF
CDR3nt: TGTGCCAGCAGTTTCGGGACAGGTGCAGATACGCAGTATTTT

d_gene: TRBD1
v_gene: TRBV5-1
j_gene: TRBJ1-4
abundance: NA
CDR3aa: CASSVYGTGGMEKLFF
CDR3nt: TGCGCCAGCAGCGTGTACGGGACAGGGGGCATGGAAAAACTGTTTTTT

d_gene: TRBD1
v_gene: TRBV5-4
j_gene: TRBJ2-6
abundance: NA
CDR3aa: CACSQGISGANVLTF
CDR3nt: TGTGCCTGTTCACAGGGGATCTCTGGGGCCAACGTCCTGACTTTC

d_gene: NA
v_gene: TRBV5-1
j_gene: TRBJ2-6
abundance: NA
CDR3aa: CASSTGSSGANVLTF
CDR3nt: TGCGCCAGCAGCACAGGAAGTTCTGGGGCCAACGTCCTGACTTTC

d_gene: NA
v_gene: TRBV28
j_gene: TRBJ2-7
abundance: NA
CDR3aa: CASSTRQYEQYF
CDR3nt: TGTGCCAGCAGTACAAGACAGTACGAGCAGTACTTC

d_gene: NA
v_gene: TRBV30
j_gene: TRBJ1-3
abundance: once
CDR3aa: CAWSVGAGNTIYF
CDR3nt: TGTGCCTGGAGTGTGGGAGCTGGAAACACCATATATTTT

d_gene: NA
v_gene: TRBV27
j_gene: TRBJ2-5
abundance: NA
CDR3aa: CASSFWTLAGQETQYF
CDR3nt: TGTGCCAGCAGTTTCTGGACCCTGGCGGGTCAAGAGACCCAGTACTTC

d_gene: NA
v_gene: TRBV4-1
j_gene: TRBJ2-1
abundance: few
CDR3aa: CASSQDRVDAYNEQFF
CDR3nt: TGCGCCAGCAGCCAAGATCGGGTTGATGCCTACAATGAGCAGTTCTTC

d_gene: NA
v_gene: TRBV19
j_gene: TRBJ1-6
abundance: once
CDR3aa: CASKGTLGEPLHF
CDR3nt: TGTGCCAGTAAGGGGACACTAGGAGAACCCCTCCACTTT

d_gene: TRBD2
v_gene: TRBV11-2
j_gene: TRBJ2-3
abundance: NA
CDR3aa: CASSEISGKTDTQYF
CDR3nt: TGTGCCAGCAGCGAGATTAGCGGGAAAACAGATACGCAGTATTTT

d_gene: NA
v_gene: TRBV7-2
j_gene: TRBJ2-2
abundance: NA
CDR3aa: CASSLASNTEELFF
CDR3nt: TGTGCCAGCAGCCTAGCTTCGAACACCGAGGAGCTGTTTTTT

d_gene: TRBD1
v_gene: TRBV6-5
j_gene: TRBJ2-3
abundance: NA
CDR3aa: CASTPGQGNTDTQYF
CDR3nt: TGTGCCAGCACTCCGGGACAGGGTAACACAGATACGCAGTATTTT

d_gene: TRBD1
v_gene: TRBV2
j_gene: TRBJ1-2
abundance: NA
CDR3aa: CASRVGQGAINYGYTF
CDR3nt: TGTGCCAGCAGGGTTGGACAGGGGGCGATTAACTATGGCTACACCTTC

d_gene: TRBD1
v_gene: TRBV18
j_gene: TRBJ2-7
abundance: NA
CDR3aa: CASSPGTGVTYEQYF
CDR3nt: TGTGCCAGCTCCCCCGGGACAGGGGTTACCTACGAGCAGTACTTC

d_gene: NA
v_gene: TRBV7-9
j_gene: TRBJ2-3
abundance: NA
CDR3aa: CASSFEMSADTQYF
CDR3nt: TGTGCCAGCAGCTTCGAAATGAGTGCAGATACGCAGTATTTT

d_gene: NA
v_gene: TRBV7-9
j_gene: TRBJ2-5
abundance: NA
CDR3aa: CASSLTQGNGETQYF
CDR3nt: TGTGCCAGCAGCTTAACGCAGGGTAACGGGGAGACCCAGTACTTC

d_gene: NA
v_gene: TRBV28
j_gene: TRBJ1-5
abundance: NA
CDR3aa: CASSSGNNQPQHF
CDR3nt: TGTGCCAGCAGTTCAGGAAACAATCAGCCCCAGCATTTT

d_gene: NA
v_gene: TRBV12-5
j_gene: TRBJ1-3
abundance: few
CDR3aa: CASGLKPGHSKLSGNTIYF
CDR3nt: TGTGCTAGTGGTTTGAAACCGGGACACTCCAAACTCTCTGGAAACACCATATATTTT

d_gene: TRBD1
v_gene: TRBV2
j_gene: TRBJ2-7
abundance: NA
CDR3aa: CASSEGTGFEQYF
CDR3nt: TGTGCCAGCAGTGAAGGGACAGGATTCGAGCAGTACTTC

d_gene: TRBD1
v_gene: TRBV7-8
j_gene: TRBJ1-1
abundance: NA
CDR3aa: CASSPRGSEAFF
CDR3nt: TGTGCCAGCAGCCCCAGGGGGTCTGAAGCTTTCTTT

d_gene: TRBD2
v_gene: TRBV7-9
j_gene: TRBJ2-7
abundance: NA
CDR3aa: CASSLGGRLTYEQYF
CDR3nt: TGTGCCAGCAGCCTGGGAGGGAGGTTGACCTACGAGCAGTACTTC

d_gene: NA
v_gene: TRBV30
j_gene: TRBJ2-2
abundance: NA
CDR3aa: CAWTLGGTGELFF
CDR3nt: TGTGCCTGGACTTTGGGGGGAACCGGGGAGCTGTTTTTT

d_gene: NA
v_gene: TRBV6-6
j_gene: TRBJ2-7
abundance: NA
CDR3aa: CASRTEDIEQYF
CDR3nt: TGTGCCAGCAGGACAGAAGACATTGAGCAGTACTTC

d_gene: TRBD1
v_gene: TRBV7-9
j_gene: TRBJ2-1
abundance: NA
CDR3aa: CASSLDGTAYNEQFF
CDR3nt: TGTGCCAGCAGCTTAGATGGGACAGCTTACAATGAGCAGTTCTTC